Shown below are 31 T cell receptor beta chains from a single sample sequenced in a study of ipilimumab plus nivolumab after autologous stem cell transplantation (dated by TCRdb to about 2021). The library was generated by the immunoSEQ multiplex PCR assay. TCRdb re-hosts the immuneACCESS table, in-frame sequences only. Its copies lack some clones; in the studies checked, an unresolved V gene accounts for under half of them, and the cause for the rest is not known. In all, the sample holds around 84,000 clones, and 65% to 85% of those were seen once. The top ten hold approximately 2.2% of the sample. Sequences were derived from PBMCs, sampled in a trial of ipilimumab plus nivolumab as post-transplant consolidation. The receptors originated from a male donor with diffuse large B-cell lymphoma.

This sequence joins TRBV5-1 and TRBJ1-1, with D possibly TRBD1 on 5 matching bases. The CDR3 totals 15 residues. V lost 0 bases and J lost 0, with 9 bases in between. Germline V lookup: CDR1 SGHRS, CDR2 YFSETQ. The CDR3 is CASSLGQRVNTEAFF. The CDR3 region has the DNA TGCGCCAGCAGCTTGGGACAGAGAGTGAACACTGAAGCTTTCTTT.

This clone was detected once. The CDR3 is CASSLRPEQPQHF. CDR3 coding DNA: TGTGCCAGCAGCCTTCGGCCGGAACAGCCCCAGCATTTT. J is TRBJ1-5 and V is TRBV9; D gene uncertain. This CDR3 contains 13 residues. The V end was cut by 4 bases, the J end by 7 bases, with 12 bases between. Per the germline V gene, CDR1 is SGDLS and CDR2 is YYNGEE.

The CDR3 protein is CASSMQTGPNIQYF. The CDR3 DNA sequence: TGCGCCAGCAGCATGCAGACAGGGCCCAACATTCAGTACTTC. The V call is TRBV5-1, the J call TRBJ2-4; TRBD1 agrees at 7 bases. V was clipped by 4 bases and J by 7 bases; unmatched bases: 8. The CDR3 totals 14 residues. Germline loops: CDR1 SGHRS, CDR2 YFSETQ.

The chain links TRBV5-4 to TRBJ2-7; a possible D gene is TRBD2 (7 bases). Trimming removed 4 bases at V and 2 bases at J, with 16 bases between. Germline V CDR1 and CDR2: SGHNT, YYREEE (reference sequence). This CDR3 has 15 amino acids. The CDR3 DNA follows: TGTGCCAGCAGCCAATCGGCGGGGGACACCTACGAGCAGTACTTC. This encodes CASSQSAGDTYEQYF.

The V gene is TRBV9, the J gene TRBJ2-1; 7 positions agree with TRBD1. Looked up from germline, CDR1 is SGDLS and CDR2 is YYNGEE. The CDR3 runs 14 residues. V lost 1 base, J lost 5 bases, and 3 bases stayed unmatched. CDR3 protein: CASSVQGDDNEQFF. In DNA form, the CDR3 reads TGTGCCAGCAGCGTACAGGGGGACGACAATGAGCAGTTCTTC.

The CDR3 sequence is CASSSQTGTDTQYF. The CDR3, as DNA: TGCGCCAGCAGCTCCCAGACAGGGACAGATACGCAGTATTTT. The chain combines TRBV5-1 with TRBJ2-3, with 7 positions matching TRBD1. The CDR3 is 14 amino acids. CDR1 is SGHRS and CDR2 is YFSETQ in the germline V gene. With 3 bases clipped from V and 3 bases from J, the junction kept 4 bases outside the gene matches.

The CDR3 DNA is TGTGCCAGCAGCTCTACTTTTCCTACTAACTATGGCTACACCTTC. Protein sequence: CASSSTFPTNYGYTF. The chain combines TRBV13 with TRBJ1-2, with D uncertain. CDR1 is PRHDT, CDR2 FYEKMQ, per germline (reference sequence). Trimming cost V 4 bases and J 0 bases, with 12 bases left between them. The CDR3 spans 15 residues.

V is TRBV5-4 and J is TRBJ2-1; D uncertain. Trimming took off 3 bases at V and 8 bases at J, with 9 bases between the two ends. CDR1 is SGHNT, CDR2 YYREEE, per germline (reference sequence). This CDR3 comprises 12 residues. Here the CDR3 reads CASSWFSDEQFF. CDR3 nucleotide sequence: TGTGCCAGCAGCTGGTTCTCCGATGAGCAGTTCTTC.

The chain joins TRBV9 to TRBJ2-3; maybe TRBD2 (5 bases). From germline, CDR1 is SGDLS and CDR2 YYNGEE. The CDR3 consists of 16 residues. The ends were cut back, 3 bases at V and 2 bases at J, with 16 bases in the middle. CDR3 DNA: TGTGCCAGCAGCGCCCTAGCAGCGGCAAACACAGATACGCAGTATTTT. This gives the protein CASSALAAANTDTQYF. Variable domain in full (rest from reference TRBV9 and TRBJ2-3): DSGVTQTPKHLITATGQRVTLRCSPRSGDLSVYWYQQSLDQGLQFLIQYYNGEERAKGNILERFSAQQFPDLHSELNLSSLELGDSALYFCASSALAAANTDTQYFGPGTRLTVL.

This chain uses TRBV7-2 with TRBJ1-6; 8 nucleotides agree with TRBD1. The V gene end was trimmed by 5 bases and the J gene end by 4 bases; junction bases not matched to a gene: 7. Germline V gene lookup returns CDR1 SGHTA and CDR2 FQGNSA. The CDR3 runs 16 residues. The CDR3 region is CASSKQGARYNSPLHF. CDR3 nucleotides: TGTGCCAGCAGCAAGCAGGGGGCGCGGTATAATTCACCCCTCCACTTT.

A few counts support this clone. V gene TRBV5-1 combines with J gene TRBJ1-1; 8 bases map to TRBD1. Unmatched junction bases numbered 9, after V lost 1 base and J lost 1 base. This CDR3 region has 17 residues. The germline gives CDR1 SGHRS, CDR2 YFSETQ. The CDR3 reads CASSLTDRGATNTEAFF. CDR3 nucleotide sequence: TGCGCCAGCAGCTTGACTGACAGGGGCGCTACGAACACTGAAGCTTTCTTT.

The rearrangement uses TRBV11-2 and TRBJ1-6, with D hard to call. Trimming cost V 4 bases and J 14 bases, with 6 bases left between them. The CDR3 runs 10 residues. Looked up from germline, CDR1 is SGHAT and CDR2 is FQNNGV. CDR3 region: CASSSRTLHF. CDR3 bases: TGTGCCAGCAGCTCCCGGACCCTCCACTTT.

The rearrangement links TRBV4-2 to TRBJ1-3; TRBD1 might be the D (6 bases). The V and J ends lost 0 bases and 4 bases respectively, with 13 bases between them. This CDR3 has 16 residues. Per germline, CDR1 LGHNA and CDR2 YNFKEQ. The CDR3 DNA reads TGTGCCAGCAGCCAAGATCTTGTAGGACAGGGAAACACCATATATTTT. It encodes CASSQDLVGQGNTIYF.

A note on this clone: The sample carries other DNA sequences with the same CDR3. This sequence joins TRBV19 and TRBJ1-5, with D possibly matching TRBD1 (6 bases). V was trimmed by 4 bases and J by 4 bases, leaving 17 bases between them. From germline, CDR1 is LNHDA and CDR2 SQIVND (reference sequence). This CDR3 has 16 residues. The CDR3 is CASSTGVLGLNQPQHF. Written as DNA, the CDR3 is TGTGCCAGTAGTACAGGGGTCCTCGGACTAAATCAGCCCCAGCATTTT.

V and J are TRBV5-6 and TRBJ2-2; TRBD1 or TRBD2 may be the D gene (5 bases each). CDR3 length: 15 amino acids. CDR1 is SGHDT and CDR2 is YYEEEE in the germline V gene. The V gene lost 1 base and the J gene lost 1 base, with 8 bases spanning the gap. The CDR3 spells CASSLWGRNTGELFF. CDR3 in DNA: TGTGCCAGCAGCTTGTGGGGACGGAACACCGGGGAGCTGTTTTTT. Together with reference TRBV5-6 and TRBJ2-2, the CDR3 gives the full variable domain: DAGVTQSPTHLIKTRGQQVTLRCSPKSGHDTVSWYQQALGQGPQFIFQYYEEEERQRGNFPDRFSGHQFPNYSSELNVNALLLGDSALYLCASSLWGRNTGELFFGEGSRLTVL.

The chain's CDR3 is CASSLDGAVARNEQFF. CDR3 DNA sequence: TGTGCCAGCAGCTTAGATGGTGCGGTAGCCCGGAATGAGCAGTTCTTC. The chain recombines TRBV11-3 with TRBJ2-1; D is unresolved. CDR3 length: 16 residues. Germline V gene lookup returns CDR1 SGHNT and CDR2 YENEEA. V dropped 0 bases and J dropped 7 bases, with 16 bases sitting between them.

The rearrangement uses TRBV10-3 and TRBJ1-6; possible D gene TRBD1, 5 bases. The CDR3 loop spans 14 amino acids. The ends were cut back, 6 bases at V and 7 bases at J, with 13 bases in the middle. Germline V gene lookup returns CDR1 ENHRY and CDR2 SYGVKD. CDR3 sequence reads: CAIREGTLNSPLHF. CDR3 coding DNA: TGTGCCATCAGGGAGGGGACCTTAAATTCACCCCTCCACTTT.

J is TRBJ2-5 and V is TRBV11-2; TRBD2 aligns across 8 bases. The V gene's germline CDR1 is SGHAT and CDR2 FQNNGV. The CDR3 is made up of 16 amino acids. With V trimmed by 4 bases and J by 2 bases, 9 bases remained unmatched. The CDR3 sequence is CASSSGGPGGQETQYF. CDR3 sequence (DNA): TGTGCCAGCAGCTCGGGGGGGCCTGGAGGGCAAGAGACCCAGTACTTC.

This chain uses TRBV6-5 with TRBJ2-7, with no clear D. V was pared by 6 bases and J by 4 bases, with 16 bases between. The CDR3 is 14 residues long. The germline V gene has CDR1 MNHEY and CDR2 SVGAGI. The CDR3 region is CASRHPTHLYEQYF. The CDR3 DNA follows: TGTGCCAGCAGACACCCGACACATCTATACGAGCAGTACTTC.

The chain uses TRBV2 and TRBJ2-5, with 8 bases lining up with TRBD1. In germline, CDR1 is SNHLY, CDR2 FYNNEI. Unmatched junction bases numbered 5, after V lost 4 bases and J lost 4 bases. CDR3 length: 14 residues. The CDR3 sequence is CASSADRDGETQYF. CDR3 DNA sequence: TGTGCCAGCAGTGCGGACAGGGATGGAGAGACCCAGTACTTC. The full variable domain, completed using reference TRBV2 and TRBJ2-5, is EPEVTQTPSHQVTQMGQEVILRCVPISNHLYFYWYRQILGQKVEFLVSFYNNEISEKSEIFDDQFSVERPDGSNFTLKIRSTKLEDSAMYFCASSADRDGETQYFGPGTRLLVL.

J is TRBJ2-3 and V is TRBV11-2; 12 bases are a match to TRBD2. The germline V gene encodes CDR1 SGHAT and CDR2 FQNNGV. The CDR3 extends over 13 amino acids. Losses at the gene ends were 2 bases for V and 10 bases for J; bases not matched to a gene: 1. In nucleotides, the CDR3 is TGTGCCAGCAGCTTACTAGCGGGGGGGCCGCAGTATTTT. Its translation is CASSLLAGGPQYF.

CDR3 in amino acids: CASRSQETQYF. The CDR3 nucleotides read TGTGCCAGTAGATCACAAGAGACCCAGTACTTC. The gene calls are TRBV19 and TRBJ2-5, with D unclear. The CDR3 totals 11 residues. V gave up 6 bases and J gave up 2 bases, with 4 bases separating them. Germline CDR1 reads LNHDA; CDR2 reads SQIVND (reference sequence).

This clone has only a few counts. The rearrangement joins TRBV7-8 to TRBJ1-4; D is uncertain. The CDR3 length is 16 residues. Germline CDR1 and CDR2: SGHVS and FQNEAQ. V dropped 4 bases and J dropped 3 bases, with 15 bases sitting between them. CDR3 DNA sequence: TGTGCCAGCAGCTCGAGGCGTCTCGGGGCTAATGAAAAACTGTTTTTT. Its translation is CASSSRRLGANEKLFF.

This rearrangement joins TRBV4-3 to TRBJ1-2; D not resolved. The ends were cut back, 0 bases at V and 7 bases at J, with 15 bases in the middle. Germline lookup yields CDR1 LGHNA and CDR2 YSLEER. This CDR3 has 15 residues. CDR3 sequence: CASSQDPHGGCGYTF. CDR3 sequence (DNA): TGCGCCAGCAGCCAAGATCCGCACGGTGGCTGTGGCTACACCTTC.

About this clone: Different DNA sequences within this sample yield the same CDR3. The chain employs TRBV6-5 and TRBJ1-6; 7 bases match TRBD1. The V segment lost 5 bases and the J segment 6 bases; nucleotides outside the gene matches: 4. Germline CDR1 reads MNHEY; CDR2 reads SVGAGI. The CDR3 sequence is 14 residues long. Here the CDR3 DNA reads TGTGCCAGCAGTCGGACAGGTCCTAATTCACCCCTCCACTTT. As protein: CASSRTGPNSPLHF.

The chain recombines TRBV6-4 with TRBJ1-1; tentatively, D is TRBD1 (6 bases). Trimming took off 6 bases at V and 0 bases at J, with 17 bases between the two ends. The CDR3 totals 16 residues. Germline CDR1 reads MRHNA; CDR2 reads SNTAGT. The CDR3 bases are TGTGCCAGCAGGACGGGACACGAGATTATGAACACTGAAGCTTTCTTT. As protein: CASRTGHEIMNTEAFF.

The chain has TRBV5-4 and TRBJ1-2; D remains ambiguous. Germline-derived CDR1 and CDR2 are SGHNT and YYREEE (reference sequence). The germline V and J ends were trimmed by 2 bases and 1 base, with 12 bases remaining between them. The CDR3 is 15 residues long. The CDR3 loop is CASSLGTDVNYGYTF. CDR3 sequence (DNA): TGTGCCAGCAGCTTAGGTACAGACGTTAACTATGGCTACACCTTC.

This chain connects TRBV30 to TRBJ1-2; D gene unclear. Germline assignment: CDR1 GTSNPN and CDR2 SVGIG (reference sequence). The germline V and J ends were trimmed by 2 bases and 1 base, with 11 bases remaining between them. CDR3 size: 14 residues. The CDR3 nucleotides read TGTGCCTGGAGTATTCCCCGGGGTAACTATGGCTACACCTTC. This translates into CAWSIPRGNYGYTF.

The gene calls are TRBV10-2 and TRBJ1-1, with a weak D call TRBD1 (5 bases). Trimming left V 5 bases short and J 1 base short, with 14 bases between. CDR1 is WSHSY, CDR2 SAAADI, per germline. The CDR3 is 15 residues long. Here the CDR3 reads CASSSGGKGNTEAFF. In DNA, the CDR3 is TGCGCCAGCAGTTCGGGGGGGAAGGGGAACACTGAAGCTTTCTTT.

The rearrangement joins TRBV11-2 to TRBJ1-5, with D perhaps matching TRBD1 (5 bases). V lost 5 bases, J lost 6 bases, and 11 bases lay in between. The V gene's germline CDR1 is SGHAT and CDR2 FQNNGV. The CDR3 has 13 residues. The CDR3 region has the DNA TGTGCCAGCAGCCTAGGGGTTAGTCAGCCCCAGCATTTT. Encoded protein: CASSLGVSQPQHF.

This clone was detected once. This sequence joins TRBV5-1 and TRBJ2-3; 11 bases fit TRBD1. This CDR3 contains 16 residues. CDR1 and CDR2 (germline): SGHRS, YFSETQ. V was pared by 4 bases and J by 4 bases, with 8 bases of the junction left unmatched. This CDR3 reads CASSTNPGQGADTQYF. CDR3 DNA sequence: TGCGCCAGCAGCACTAACCCGGGACAGGGGGCAGATACGCAGTATTTT.